Presented here are 30 T cell receptor beta chains from one specimen sequenced in a study of cytomegalovirus exposure and HLA in healthy donors. The PCR had 60 Vbeta and 13 Jbeta primers. Assay: immunoSEQ multiplex PCR; the TCRdb copy retains only in-frame clones and omits some. The sample has 150,000 to 250,000 clones; the top ten hold 0.74%. Specimen: PBMCs. Every receptor here comes from a boy aged 10-17 years in good health and CMV-seronegative.

This chain links TRBV4-3 with TRBJ2-3, with TRBD2 identical over 9 bases. The CDR3 extends over 15 amino acids. V trimming: 1 base; J trimming: 6 bases; junction bases outside the gene matches: 5. CDR1 and CDR2 (germline): LGHNA, YSLEER. The CDR3 bases are TGCGCCAGCAGCCAAGTTGCGGGGGGGGTGGATACGCAGTATTTT. Protein product: CASSQVAGGVDTQYF.

The chain joins TRBV29-1 to TRBJ2-3; 7 bases line up with TRBD1. Germline V gene data show CDR1 as SQVTM and CDR2 as ANQGSEA. Trimming cost V 7 bases and J 0 bases; bases outside gene matches: 7. The CDR3 is made up of 14 amino acids. The CDR3 DNA reads TGCAGCGGCCGGACAGGAGATAGCACAGATACGCAGTATTTT. Translating it yields CSGRTGDSTDTQYF.

The chain employs TRBV30 and TRBJ1-3; a weak D match, TRBD1 (5 bases). The CDR3 covers 13 residues. The V and J ends lost 5 bases and 2 bases respectively, with 10 bases between them. Per germline, CDR1 GTSNPN and CDR2 SVGIG (reference sequence). The CDR3 DNA is TGTGCCTGGGTGGGGCCGACTGGAAACACCATATATTTT. Translating it yields CAWVGPTGNTIYF.

The chain combines TRBV30 with TRBJ2-1; 8 positions agree with TRBD2. CDR3 length: 13 residues. Trimming at V came to 5 bases and at J to 6 bases, leaving 6 bases not matched to a gene. Germline values: CDR1 GTSNPN, CDR2 SVGIG (reference sequence). CDR3 in amino acids: CAWFPGGINEQFF. Written as DNA, the CDR3 is TGTGCCTGGTTTCCGGGGGGGATCAATGAGCAGTTCTTC.

This chain links TRBV6-1 with TRBJ2-1; 9 bases fit TRBD2. Looked up from germline, CDR1 is MNHNS and CDR2 is SASEGT. J lost 0 bases, V lost 7 bases, and 1 base had no gene match. This CDR3 is built from 14 residues. Here the CDR3 DNA reads TGTGCCAGCACGGGACTAGCCTCCTACAATGAGCAGTTCTTC. Protein product: CASTGLASYNEQFF.

The chain combines TRBV28 with TRBJ2-6, with 11 bases lining up with TRBD1. The V gene end was trimmed by 5 bases and the J gene end by 1 base; junction bases not matched to a gene: 4. Germline lookup yields CDR1 MDHEN and CDR2 SYDVKM. This CDR3 has 17 residues. The CDR3: CASSRTGGLSGANVLTF. CDR3 nucleotide sequence: TGTGCCAGCAGTCGGACAGGGGGCTTATCTGGGGCCAACGTCCTGACTTTC.

The chain employs TRBV9 and TRBJ2-5; no definite D call. The end of the DNA is better explained by TRBJ2-7, so the J call may be wrong. The germline V gene encodes CDR1 SGDLS and CDR2 YYNGEE. This CDR3 has 14 residues. The DNA for the CDR3 is TGTGCCAGCAGCGTAGCTCATGGGCCCTACGAGCAGTACTTC. Its translation: CASSVAHGPYEQYF.

The J gene is TRBJ1-1, the V gene TRBV27; D possibly corresponds to TRBD1 (6 bases). This CDR3 is built from 13 residues. The V gene's germline CDR1 is MNHEY and CDR2 SMNVEV (reference sequence). V gave up 4 bases and J gave up 3 bases, with 9 bases separating them. CDR3 in amino acids: CASSWGGHTEAFF. The CDR3 region has the DNA TGTGCCAGCAGTTGGGGGGGGCACACTGAAGCTTTCTTT.

This rearrangement joins TRBV5-1 to TRBJ1-2, with TRBD1 matching over 10 bases. Per germline, CDR1 SGHRS and CDR2 YFSETQ. This CDR3 is 14 amino acids long. V trimming: 3 bases; J trimming: 8 bases; junction bases outside the gene matches: 7. CDR3 nucleotide sequence: TGCGCCAGCAGCTCTCAGACAGGGGGCTCGGGCTACACCTTC. Protein sequence: CASSSQTGGSGYTF. The whole variable domain, remainder taken from reference TRBV5-1 and TRBJ1-2, is KAGVTQTPRYLIKTRGQQVTLSCSPISGHRSVSWYQQTPGQGLQFLFEYFSETQRNKGNFPGRFSGRQFSNSRSEMNVSTLELGDSALYLCASSSQTGGSGYTFGSGTRLTVV.

The chain combines TRBV6-5 with TRBJ2-7, with 8 bases aligning to TRBD1. V lost 0 bases and J lost 4; bases outside the gene matches: 2. The CDR3 is 14 amino acids. Germline V gives CDR1 MNHEY, CDR2 SVGAGI. The CDR3 DNA reads as TGTGCCAGCAGTTACTCCGACAGGGGTTACGAGCAGTACTTC. It specifies CASSYSDRGYEQYF.

The chain has TRBV6-6 and TRBJ2-7; 9 bases are a match to TRBD1. The CDR3 extends over 14 amino acids. Germline V gives CDR1 MNHNY, CDR2 SVGAGI (reference sequence). Trimming removed 2 bases from V and 9 bases from J; junction bases left unmatched: 8. The CDR3 protein is CASSYETGGSRQYF. CDR3 bases: TGTGCCAGCAGTTACGAGACAGGGGGGAGTCGGCAGTACTTC.

The chain has TRBV6-6 and TRBJ1-5; D remains unclear. Germline V gene sequence: CDR1 MNHNY, CDR2 SVGAGI (reference sequence). CDR3 length: 16 residues. V was trimmed by 0 bases and J by 5 bases, leaving 14 bases between them. The CDR3 sequence: CASSYSANKADQPQHF. The DNA for the CDR3 is TGTGCCAGCAGTTACTCGGCGAACAAGGCGGATCAGCCCCAGCATTTT.

The chain carries TRBV29-1 and TRBJ2-7; weak D call: TRBD1 (6 bases). CDR3 size: 12 residues. With 5 bases removed from V and 3 bases from J, the gap between germline ends came to 11 bases. Looked up from germline, CDR1 is SQVTM and CDR2 is ANQGSEA. CDR3 sequence (DNA): TGCAGCGTTACCGGGACAAACTACGAGCAGTACTTC. It translates to CSVTGTNYEQYF.

The chain is built from TRBV11-3 and TRBJ1-1; no firm D call. V lost 2 bases to trimming and J lost 4 bases, with 8 bases between them. The germline V gene has CDR1 SGHNT and CDR2 YENEEA. This CDR3 contains 13 residues. CDR3 nucleotide sequence: TGTGCCAGCAGCTTACGTGAGGGCACTGAAGCTTTCTTT. Its translation: CASSLREGTEAFF.

V usage is TRBV7-2 and J usage is TRBJ2-5; 7 positions agree with TRBD2. Trimming removed 5 bases from V and 1 base from J; junction bases left unmatched: 7. The germline gives CDR1 SGHTA, CDR2 FQGNSA. The CDR3 has 15 amino acids. Written as DNA, the CDR3 is TGTGCCAGCAGCCCCCCAGCGGGGAGCCAAGAGACCCAGTACTTC. Residues: CASSPPAGSQETQYF.

This chain links TRBV6-4 with TRBJ2-2; D is perhaps TRBD2 (6 bases). V was trimmed by 6 bases and J by 7 bases, leaving 12 bases between them. This CDR3 is built from 13 residues. The germline CDR1 and CDR2 sequences are MRHNA and SNTAGT. CDR3: CASSITGDGELFF. The CDR3 DNA follows: TGTGCCAGCAGCATTACGGGGGACGGGGAGCTGTTTTTT.

J is TRBJ2-7 and V is TRBV2; 7 positions match TRBD2. CDR1 is SNHLY and CDR2 is FYNNEI in the germline V gene. The length of the CDR3 is 13 residues. Trimming cost V 8 bases and J 6 bases; bases outside gene matches: 10. The CDR3 DNA follows: TGTGCCAGCCGCCCTGGGGGGGTTTTCGAGCAGTACTTC. Translation gives CASRPGGVFEQYF.

The rearrangement links TRBV6-1 to TRBJ2-2; unclear D gene. The V end lost 6 bases, the J end lost 7 bases, and 15 bases lay between the germline ends. The CDR3 is made up of 14 amino acids. Germline values: CDR1 MNHNS, CDR2 SASEGT. The CDR3 spells CASRREVSGGELFF. CDR3 bases: TGTGCCAGCAGGAGAGAGGTGTCCGGCGGGGAGCTGTTTTTT.

V usage is TRBV12-2 and J usage is TRBJ1-5; the table calls TRBD1, which could not be checked here. TRBV12-2 is noted as a pseudogene. This CDR3 is built from 14 residues. The CDR3 region has the DNA TGTGCAAGTCGCTTAGGGCAGGGTAATCAGCCCCAGCATTTT. It codes for CASRLGQGNQPQHF.

The chain combines TRBV5-1 with TRBJ2-3; D perhaps matches TRBD1 (6 bases). CDR1 is SGHRS and CDR2 is YFSETQ in the germline V gene. V was cut by 3 bases and J by 5 bases, with 16 bases left in between. CDR3 length equals 15 residues. CDR3 sequence: CASSWGRQGRDTQYF. CDR3 coding DNA: TGCGCCAGCAGCTGGGGGCGGCAGGGAAGAGATACGCAGTATTTT.

This rearrangement joins TRBV11-3 to TRBJ2-3, with D uncertain. The CDR3 sequence is 12 residues long. Trimming pared 5 bases from V and 4 bases from J, leaving 7 bases between. The germline CDR1 and CDR2 sequences are SGHNT and YENEEA. The CDR3 here is CASSLPSDTQYF. In DNA, the CDR3 is TGTGCCAGCAGCCTCCCCTCAGATACGCAGTATTTT.

Here the CDR3 reads CASSPGQQRGNTIYF. As DNA, the CDR3 is TGTGCCAGCAGTCCGGGACAGCAACGGGGAAACACCATATATTTT. This chain joins TRBV6-5 and TRBJ1-3; TRBD1 agrees at 7 bases. The CDR3 is made up of 15 amino acids. Germline trimming cut 5 bases from V and 4 bases from J; bases unmatched to any gene: 8. Germline V gene lookup returns CDR1 MNHEY and CDR2 SVGAGI.

This chain joins TRBV27 and TRBJ2-7; weak D call: TRBD2 (7 bases). Deletions cut 3 bases from V and 2 bases from J, with 20 bases between. The CDR3 runs 17 residues. Per germline, CDR1 MNHEY and CDR2 SMNVEV (reference sequence). In DNA form, the CDR3 reads TGTGCCAGCAGTTTTTCGGTGTCGGGGGGCGACACCTACGAGCAGTACTTC. Translating it yields CASSFSVSGGDTYEQYF.

The chain joins TRBV30 to TRBJ1-5; D gene unclear. Trimming left V 1 base short and J 3 bases short, with 7 bases between. The length of the CDR3 is 13 residues. CDR1 and CDR2 (germline): GTSNPN, SVGIG (reference sequence). CDR3 in amino acids: CAWSAGNNQPQHF. The CDR3 DNA reads as TGTGCCTGGAGTGCAGGCAACAATCAGCCCCAGCATTTT.

The chain has TRBV23-1 and TRBJ1-5; the D is unclear. TRBV23-1 is an open reading frame whose function is uncertain. CDR3 length: 15 residues. The germline V and J ends were trimmed by 4 bases and 1 base, with 11 bases remaining between them. The CDR3 protein is CASSLPTESNQPQHF. The CDR3 DNA sequence: TGCGCCAGCAGTCTCCCCACAGAGAGCAATCAGCCCCAGCATTTT.

The rearrangement joins TRBV30 to TRBJ1-2; D is unclear. The CDR3 totals 12 residues. Germline-derived CDR1 and CDR2 are GTSNPN and SVGIG (reference sequence). V was shortened by 2 bases and J by 8 bases, with 12 bases between the two germline ends. CDR3 residues: CAWSSRGGGYTF. CDR3 DNA sequence: TGTGCCTGGAGTTCCCGAGGTGGGGGCTACACCTTC.

This chain uses TRBV5-1 with TRBJ1-6, with D possibly being TRBD1 (5 bases). This CDR3 spans 14 amino acids. V was shortened by 5 bases and J by 8 bases, with 14 bases between the two germline ends. CDR1 is SGHRS, CDR2 YFSETQ, per germline. In DNA form, the CDR3 reads TGCGCCAGCAGTTACGGGGCGGGGGATTCACCCCTCCACTTT. This translates into CASSYGAGDSPLHF.

Concerning this clone itself: A read error may account for a junction end that differs from germline. The sample holds other DNA sequences that translate to the same CDR3. The chain joins TRBV5-4 to TRBJ2-3; D possibly corresponds to TRBD2 (7 bases). The CDR3 runs 16 residues. Germline CDR1 SGHNT, CDR2 YYREEE (reference sequence). CDR3 nucleotides: TGCGCCAGCAGCTATGGGGGGGGGCTGTATACAGATACGCAGTATTTT. Translated: CASSYGGGLYTDTQYF.

The chain recombines TRBV11-3 with TRBJ2-2; TRBD1 agrees at 7 bases. CDR1 SGHNT and CDR2 YENEEA come from the germline V gene. With V trimmed by 1 base and J by 5 bases, 7 bases remained unmatched. CDR3 length equals 16 residues. CDR3 region: CASSLGWDSETGELFF. CDR3 DNA: TGTGCCAGCAGCTTAGGATGGGACAGTGAAACCGGGGAGCTGTTTTTT. Complete variable domain (other parts from reference TRBV11-3 and TRBJ2-2): EAGVVQSPRYKIIEKKQPVAFWCNPISGHNTLYWYLQNLGQGPELLIRYENEEAVDDSQLPKDRFSAERLKGVDSTLKIQPAELGDSAVYLCASSLGWDSETGELFFGEGSRLTVL.

CDR3 DNA: TGTGCCAGCAGTGATAAGCCCAGGGGACGGAGTGAAGCTTTCTTT. It encodes CASSDKPRGRSEAFF. V gene TRBV6-1 combines with J gene TRBJ1-1, with a possible D match to TRBD1 (6 bases). The CDR3 consists of 15 residues. Between the trimmed V and J ends, which lost 3 bases and 7 bases, there was a span of 18 bases. Germline V gene data show CDR1 as MNHNS and CDR2 as SASEGT.